The 7 T cell receptor beta chains below come from one sample, sequenced in a study of T cells after yellow fever vaccination. TCRdb redid the calling of the 5' RACE reads with MiXCR, one entry per CDR3 protein. This repertoire shows hundreds of thousands of distinct CDR3 sequences, 12% found once; its top ten account for around 14%. The sample in question was PBMCs, obtained on the day of the yellow fever booster vaccination. These receptors were taken from a man aged 25 to 45 who received the YFV17D yellow fever vaccine.

This clonotype was recorded many times. The CDR3 region is CSVVGQGIRGYTF. CDR3 nucleotide sequence: TGCAGCGTTGTTGGGCAGGGAATTCGTGGCTACACCTTC. The V and J genes are TRBV29-1 and TRBJ1-2; weak D call: TRBD1 (5 bases). The CDR3 covers 13 residues. V lost 4 bases to trimming and J lost 7 bases, with 16 bases between them. The germline gives CDR1 SQVTM, CDR2 ANQGSEA.

This clonotype has just a few counts. The chain is built from TRBV20-1 and TRBJ2-7, with 8 bases matching TRBD2. The CDR3 totals 15 residues. From germline, CDR1 is DFQATT and CDR2 SNEGSKA (reference sequence). Germline trimming cut 5 bases from V and 3 bases from J; bases unmatched to any gene: 12. The CDR3 spells CSAYALREGLYEQYF. The CDR3 coding sequence is TGCAGTGCTTATGCTTTACGGGAGGGCCTCTACGAGCAGTACTTC.

The rearrangement links TRBV14 to TRBJ2-6; D remains unclear. Trimming stripped 1 base from V and 1 base from J, with 5 bases between. The CDR3 length is 15 residues. Germline values: CDR1 SGHDN, CDR2 FVKESK. The CDR3 loop reads CASSQVLSGANVLTF. CDR3 nucleotide sequence: TGTGCCAGCAGCCAAGTCTTGTCTGGGGCCAACGTCCTGACTTTC.

This clonotype came up many times. This chain uses TRBV6-2 or TRBV6-3 with TRBJ2-1, with D unclear. CDR1 is MNHEY, CDR2 SVGEGT, per germline. The ends were cut back, 2 bases at V and 5 bases at J, with 10 bases in the middle. The CDR3 has 14 amino acids. CDR3 sequence reads: CASSYGGLNNEQFF. CDR3 DNA: TGTGCCAGCAGTTACGGTGGGCTTAACAATGAGCAGTTCTTC.

The CDR3 nucleotides read TGTGCCAGCAGCGACCTCCGGGACAGGGGGCTTGATGAGCAGTTCTTC. Its protein is CASSDLRDRGLDEQFF. This rearrangement joins TRBV6-2 or TRBV6-3 to TRBJ2-1; the match to TRBD1 covers 12 bases. The junction had 11 bases not matched to a gene; V was cut back by 6 bases and J by 8 bases. The germline CDR1 and CDR2 sequences are MNHEY and SVGEGT. This CDR3 contains 16 residues.

This clonotype was seen more than once but under ten times. CDR3 bases: TGTGCCAGCAGTGAGCGGTCTAGCGGGATGACAGATACGCAGTATTTT. This codes for CASSERSSGMTDTQYF. This chain links TRBV2 with TRBJ2-3; TRBD2 matches 9 bases. This CDR3 is 16 amino acids long. Germline V gives CDR1 SNHLY, CDR2 FYNNEI. V was clipped by 3 bases and J by 3 bases; unmatched bases: 7.

The sample holds a few counts of this clonotype. The J gene is TRBJ1-4, the V gene TRBV5-1; weak D call: TRBD1 (5 bases). The germline V and J ends were trimmed by 6 bases and 1 base, with 10 bases remaining between them. The CDR3 contains 14 residues. CDR1 SGHRS and CDR2 YFSETQ come from the germline V gene. The CDR3 DNA is TGCGCCAGCACCCGGGGGGGAACTAATGAAAAACTGTTTTTT. It yields the protein CASTRGGTNEKLFF.